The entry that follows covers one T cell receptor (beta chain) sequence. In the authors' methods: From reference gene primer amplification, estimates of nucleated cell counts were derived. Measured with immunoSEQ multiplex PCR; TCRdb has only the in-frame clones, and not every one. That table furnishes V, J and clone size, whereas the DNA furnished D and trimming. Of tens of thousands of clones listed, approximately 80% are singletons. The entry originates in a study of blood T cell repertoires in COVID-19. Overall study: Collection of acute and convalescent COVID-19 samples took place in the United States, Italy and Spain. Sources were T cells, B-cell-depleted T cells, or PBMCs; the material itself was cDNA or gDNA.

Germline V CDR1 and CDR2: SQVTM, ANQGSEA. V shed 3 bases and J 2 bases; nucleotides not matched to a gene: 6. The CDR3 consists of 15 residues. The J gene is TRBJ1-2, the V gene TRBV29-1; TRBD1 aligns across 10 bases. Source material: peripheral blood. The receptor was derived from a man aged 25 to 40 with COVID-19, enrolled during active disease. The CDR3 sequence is CSVEDRGKGNYGYTF. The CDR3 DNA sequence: TGCAGCGTTGAGGACAGGGGGAAAGGGAACTATGGCTACACCTTC.